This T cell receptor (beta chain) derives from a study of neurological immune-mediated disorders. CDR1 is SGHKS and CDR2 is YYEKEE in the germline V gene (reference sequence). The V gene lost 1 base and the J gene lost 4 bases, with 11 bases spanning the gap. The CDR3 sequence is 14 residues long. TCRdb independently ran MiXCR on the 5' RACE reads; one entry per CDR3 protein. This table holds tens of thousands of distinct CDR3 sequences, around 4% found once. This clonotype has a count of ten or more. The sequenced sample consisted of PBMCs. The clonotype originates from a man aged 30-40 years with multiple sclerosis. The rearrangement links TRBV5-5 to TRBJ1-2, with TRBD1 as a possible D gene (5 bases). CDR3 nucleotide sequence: TGTGCCAGCAGCTTGATAGGGACGTTCTATGGCTACACCTTC. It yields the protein CASSLIGTFYGYTF.